This is a list of T cell receptor beta chains from one sample in a study of blood T cell repertoires in COVID-19. Repertoires were generated with immunoSEQ multiplex PCR, while TCRdb's copy carries only in-frame clones and drops some. Of 70,000 or so clones in the sample, 80% to 90% are singletons; the top ten hold 5.5% to 8.5%. Source material: peripheral blood. The receptors were gathered from a woman of 80 years or more with active COVID-19. The CDR3 runs from the conserved cysteine through the conserved F or W. D genes are given only for firm matches.

cdr3_nt cdr3_aa v_call d_call j_call
TGTGCCAGCAGTGGCGGAGCGGGGGGCTACAATGAGCAGTTCTTC CASSGGAGGYNEQFF TRBV28 TRBD2 TRBJ2-1
TGTGCCAGCAGTGAACAGGCGGGCAGGGGTCTAGCCAAAAACATTCAGTACTTC CASSEQAGRGLAKNIQYF TRBV6-1 NA TRBJ2-4
TGCGCCAGCAGCCAAGCCCTAGGCTCAACTAATGAAAAACTGTTTTTT CASSQALGSTNEKLFF TRBV4-1 NA TRBJ1-4
TGTGCCAGCAGCTTAGGGCTAGCGCTGACCTATACGCAGTATTTT CASSLGLALTYTQYF TRBV11-1 NA TRBJ2-3
TGTGCCAGCAGAGGACTAGCGGGAGGGGATGAGCAGTTCTTC CASRGLAGGDEQFF TRBV27 TRBD2 TRBJ2-1
TGTGCCAGCAGCGACCTAGCGGGAGGCGGGTACAATGAGCAGTTCTTC CASSDLAGGGYNEQFF TRBV7-3 TRBD2 TRBJ2-1
TGTGCCAGCAGTCCGGGACAGCACGCCTCTAACTATGGCTACACCTTC CASSPGQHASNYGYTF TRBV2 TRBD1 TRBJ1-2
TGTGCCAGCAGTGTCAAACCTATTCCGTACACTGAAGCTTTCTTT CASSVKPIPYTEAFF TRBV27 NA TRBJ1-1
TGCGCCAGCTCCCCTGGGACAGGGGGCGCGTACGAGCAGTACTTC CASSPGTGGAYEQYF TRBV4-3 TRBD1 TRBJ2-7
TGTGCCAGCACCTTACTAGCGGGAGGTGAGACCCAGTACTTC CASTLLAGGETQYF TRBV7-2 TRBD2 TRBJ2-5
TGTGCCAGCAGTTACGGACGGACAGGGAACTACGAGCAGTACTTC CASSYGRTGNYEQYF TRBV6-5 TRBD1 TRBJ2-7
TGTGCCAGCAGCAAGGGACAGGTCTACTCTGGGGCCAACGTCCTGACTTTC CASSKGQVYSGANVLTF TRBV7-8 TRBD1 TRBJ2-6
TGTGCCAGCAGCCAAGCCGGCAATCAGCCCCAGCATTTT CASSQAGNQPQHF TRBV14 NA TRBJ1-5
TGTGCCAGTAGTAGGTCTGAGAACTATGGCTACACCTTC CASSRSENYGYTF TRBV19 NA TRBJ1-2
TGTGCCAGCAGCCCCACCAGGGGCGGGTACAATGAGCAGTTCTTC CASSPTRGGYNEQFF TRBV11-2 NA TRBJ2-1
TGTGCCAGCAGTCCCCCTGAGGATAGCGGGAGTGTCGATGAGCAGTTCTTC CASSPPEDSGSVDEQFF TRBV6-2/TRBV6-3 TRBD2 TRBJ2-1
TGTGCCAGCAAGGTGGGACAGGGGCCAAAGAGTGGCTACACCTTC CASKVGQGPKSGYTF TRBV6-5 TRBD1 TRBJ1-2
TGTGCCACCAGCAGAGGAGGGATTGGAAACACCATATATTTT CATSRGGIGNTIYF TRBV15 NA TRBJ1-3
TGTGCCAGCCGGGAAGGGGGCTCTGGAAACACCATATATTTT CASREGGSGNTIYF TRBV11-2 NA TRBJ1-3
TGTGCCAGCAGCTCCCAGGGTGATCAGCCCCAGCATTTT CASSSQGDQPQHF TRBV5-5 NA TRBJ1-5
TGTGCCAGCAGAACGACAGGGGGACAAGAGACCCAGTACTTC CASRTTGGQETQYF TRBV6-5 TRBD1 TRBJ2-5
TGTGCCATCAGTGAGCAGGGAAACAATGAGCAGTTCTTC CAISEQGNNEQFF TRBV10-3 NA TRBJ2-1
TGCAGTGCTCTAGCGGCAGATACGCAGTATTTT CSALAADTQYF TRBV20-1 TRBD2 TRBJ2-3
TGTGCCAGCAGCTTAAACCTAGCGGGAGCAACCGGGGAGCTGTTTTTT CASSLNLAGATGELFF TRBV7-3 TRBD2 TRBJ2-2
TGTGCCAGCTCACCGGACCGGGGGTCAACTAATGAAAAACTGTTTTTT CASSPDRGSTNEKLFF TRBV18 NA TRBJ1-4
TGTGCCAGCAGATCGGACAGAAGCCAAGAGACCCAGTACTTC CASRSDRSQETQYF TRBV2 NA TRBJ2-5
TGTGCCAGTAGTATTGCCCTTAGTGGAGAGACCCAGTACTTC CASSIALSGETQYF TRBV19 NA TRBJ2-5
TGCAGTGCTAGTGGACAGGGGAAGGCCGGGGAGCTGTTTTTT CSASGQGKAGELFF TRBV20-1 TRBD1 TRBJ2-2
TGTGCCAGCAGTTTAATCCAGGGGGGCAGGCACGAGCAGTACTTC CASSLIQGGRHEQYF TRBV28 NA TRBJ2-7
TGTGCCAGCAGCTTCTGGACAGGGGGTTACAATGAGCAGTTCTTC CASSFWTGGYNEQFF TRBV7-3 TRBD1 TRBJ2-1
TGTGCCATCAGGCTGGACAGGGGGTCCTACGAGCAGTACTTC CAIRLDRGSYEQYF TRBV10-3 TRBD1 TRBJ2-7
TGTGCCAGCAGTGCCGGGCAGGGCCCCTACAATGAGCAGTTCTTC CASSAGQGPYNEQFF TRBV2 NA TRBJ2-1